This TCR beta chain was retrieved from a study of early T cells in non-severe SARS-CoV-2 infection. Across the study: Sequencing used unsorted whole-blood bulk RNA, so chains lack pairing.

Points from the study as a whole: Missing private and CD4 specificities, VDJdb matching favored anti-spike CD8 responses.

This clonotype appeared a few times. The antigen remains unidentified. Attached unique molecular identifiers marked individual cDNA molecules. TCRdb independently ran MiXCR on the 5' RACE reads; one entry per CDR3 protein. This table holds about 64,000 distinct CDR3 sequences, about 12% found once. This TCR was sampled from an adult who was a healthcare worker with PCR-confirmed SARS-CoV-2 infection or an uninfected control (not recorded which). The material sequenced was whole blood, taken at baseline.

The CDR3 sequence: CASRPSQGNTEAFF. The CDR3 nucleotides are TGTGCCAGCAGACCCTCGCAGGGGAACACTGAAGCTTTCTTT. The chain recombines TRBV7-2 with TRBJ1-1; weak D call: TRBD1 (5 bases). V was shortened by 6 bases and J by 1 base, with 12 bases between the two germline ends. The germline V gene encodes CDR1 SGHTA and CDR2 FQGNSA. The CDR3 extends over 14 amino acids.